The 13 T cell receptor beta chains below all came from one sample that was sequenced in a study of shared clonotypes between healthy human individuals (dated by TCRdb to about 2020). Libraries were made using the immunoSEQ multiplex PCR assay. TCRdb holds this immuneACCESS table with in-frame rearrangements only. Some clones are missing; in checked studies, unresolved V genes explain under half, and the rest has no known cause. In this sample the table shows hundreds of thousands of clones, around two thirds of which occur a single time. In total, the top ten clones hold 1.5% to 2% of the sample. The sequenced sample consisted of memory CD4+ T cells sorted from blood. The label giving this sample's cell subset or site can be read as: CD45RA-negative fraction. The receptors were sampled from a woman in her twenties or thirties in good health.

Note on this clone: Other DNA sequences from this sample encode an identical CDR3 as well. V usage is TRBV5-4 and J usage is TRBJ2-3; no firm D call. This CDR3 region has 11 residues. V was cut by 4 bases and J by 6 bases, with 6 bases left in between. Germline-derived CDR1 and CDR2 are SGHNT and YYREEE (reference sequence). The CDR3 loop reads CASSLGDTQYF. The CDR3 nucleotides are TGTGCCAGCAGCCTTGGGGATACGCAGTATTTT.

By its share, this clone is medium-sized. The chain employs TRBV5-8 and TRBJ2-6; TRBD2 matches 8 bases. The CDR3 is 18 amino acids. V shed 3 bases and J 2 bases; nucleotides not matched to a gene: 10. The germline gives CDR1 SGHTS, CDR2 YDEGEE. This CDR3 reads CASSSLGTRETGANVLTF. The CDR3 DNA reads as TGTGCCAGCAGCTCGTTGGGGACTAGGGAAACTGGGGCCAACGTCCTGACTTTC.

Concerning this clone itself: The same CDR3 is also encoded by other DNA sequences in this sample. The chain uses TRBV5-1 and TRBJ1-5, with 7 bases identical to TRBD1. Germline-derived CDR1 and CDR2 are SGHRS and YFSETQ. With 4 bases clipped from V and 4 bases from J, the junction kept 5 bases outside the gene matches. The CDR3 is 14 amino acids. The CDR3 nucleotides read TGCGCCAGCAGCACCGGGACAGAGAATCAGCCCCAGCATTTT. Protein product: CASSTGTENQPQHF.

In DNA form, the CDR3 reads TGTGCCAGCAGTGAAGAAGCGCGGCAGTACTTC. It is translated as CASSEEARQYF. The rearrangement links TRBV2 to TRBJ2-7; D remains ambiguous. Germline V CDR1 and CDR2: SNHLY, FYNNEI. The CDR3 length is 11 residues. V was trimmed by 1 base and J by 9 bases, leaving 7 bases between them. The full variable domain, in which reference TRBV2 and TRBJ2-7 provide the parts outside the CDR3, is EPEVTQTPSHQVTQMGQEVILRCVPISNHLYFYWYRQILGQKVEFLVSFYNNEISEKSEIFDDQFSVERPDGSNFTLKIRSTKLEDSAMYFCASSEEARQYFGPGTRLTVT.

A few counts support this clone. The chain carries TRBV11-2 and TRBJ2-7, with 8 bases that match TRBD1. Germline values: CDR1 SGHAT, CDR2 FQNNGV. Trimming removed 6 bases from V and 2 bases from J; junction bases left unmatched: 6. The CDR3 is made up of 14 amino acids. CDR3 loop: CASSPTGGTYEQYF. The CDR3 DNA reads TGTGCCAGCAGTCCCACAGGGGGTACCTACGAGCAGTACTTC.

About this clone: This CDR3 is also generated by other DNA sequences in the sample. This chain connects TRBV11-2 to TRBJ1-2, with D perhaps TRBD1 (5 bases). The CDR3 has 12 amino acids. Germline lookup yields CDR1 SGHAT and CDR2 FQNNGV. The germline V and J ends were trimmed by 5 bases and 4 bases, with 8 bases remaining between them. CDR3 DNA: TGTGCCAGCAGCCCACAGGTCTATGGCTACACCTTC. Protein product: CASSPQVYGYTF.

The rearrangement links TRBV19 to TRBJ2-7; 8 bases agree with TRBD1. Looked up from germline, CDR1 is LNHDA and CDR2 is SQIVND (reference sequence). This CDR3 spans 16 amino acids. The V gene end was trimmed by 0 bases and the J gene end by 3 bases; junction bases not matched to a gene: 7. As DNA, the CDR3 is TGTGCCAGTAGTATAGACAACGGACAGGGATACTACGAGCAGTACTTC. This translates into CASSIDNGQGYYEQYF. Together with reference TRBV19 and TRBJ2-7, the CDR3 gives the full variable domain: DGGITQSPKYLFRKEGQNVTLSCEQNLNHDAMYWYRQDPGQGLRLIYYSQIVNDFQKGDIAEGYSVSREKKESFPLTVTSAQKNPTAFYLCASSIDNGQGYYEQYFGPGTRLTVT.

There are a few counts of this clone. The chain employs TRBV19 and TRBJ2-1; 7 nucleotides match TRBD2. Germline V gene data show CDR1 as LNHDA and CDR2 as SQIVND (reference sequence). The CDR3 totals 16 residues. With 1 base clipped from V and 14 bases from J, the junction kept 17 bases outside the gene matches. CDR3 sequence (DNA): TGTGCCAGTAGTATAGGTAACTCCGAAGGGGAGGGACTAAAGTTCTTC. Encoded protein: CASSIGNSEGEGLKFF.

This chain connects TRBV7-2 to TRBJ2-4; 7 nucleotides match TRBD1. The CDR3 is 13 amino acids. Germline V gene sequence: CDR1 SGHTA, CDR2 FQGNSA. With 6 bases clipped from V and 7 bases from J, the junction kept 6 bases outside the gene matches. The CDR3 bases are TGTGCCAGCAGTACGGGGACAGCCAACATTCAGTACTTC. This sequence encodes CASSTGTANIQYF.

The rearrangement uses TRBV4-1 and TRBJ2-1, with 8 bases identical to TRBD2. Germline assignment: CDR1 MGHRA and CDR2 YSYEKL. V was clipped by 1 base and J by 9 bases; unmatched bases: 8. The CDR3 loop spans 15 amino acids. The CDR3: CASSQVSPSGFEQFF. The CDR3 DNA reads TGCGCCAGCAGCCAAGTTAGCCCTAGCGGGTTTGAGCAGTTCTTC.

The J gene is TRBJ2-1, the V gene TRBV2; D might be TRBD2 (5 bases). The CDR3 runs 13 residues. V lost 6 bases, J lost 4 bases, and 10 bases lay in between. Germline values: CDR1 SNHLY, CDR2 FYNNEI. CDR3 sequence (DNA): TGTGCCAGCAGATTCGGGGTATACAATGAGCAGTTCTTC. Translated: CASRFGVYNEQFF.

The rearrangement links TRBV27 to TRBJ1-2; the match to TRBD1 covers 8 bases. CDR1 MNHEY and CDR2 SMNVEV come from the germline V gene (reference sequence). V lost 6 bases to trimming and J lost 7 bases; unmatched junction nucleotides: 10. This CDR3 is 14 amino acids long. CDR3 sequence: CASSLRGQFGGYTF. The CDR3 nucleotides are TGTGCCAGCAGCCTCAGGGGGCAGTTTGGTGGCTACACCTTC.

This clone was seen only a few times. The chain combines TRBV28 with TRBJ1-3; 7 bases align to TRBD1. V gave up 8 bases and J gave up 0 bases; unmatched junction bases: 7. Germline values: CDR1 MDHEN, CDR2 SYDVKM. The CDR3 consists of 15 residues. The CDR3 is CASLKGQLSGNTIYF. The CDR3 coding sequence is TGTGCCAGCCTTAAGGGACAGCTCTCTGGAAACACCATATATTTT.